The 22 T cell receptor beta chains in this list originate from one sample, sequenced in a study of cytomegalovirus exposure and HLA in healthy donors. It was with 60 Vbeta and 13 Jbeta primers that the PCR ran. Produced via immunoSEQ multiplex PCR; TCRdb's table is partial and in-frame only. The data contain 150,000 or so clones, about 70% of them singletons. Sequenced material: PBMCs. The receptor set was obtained from a young man in good health and CMV-seronegative.

This chain connects TRBV7-8 to TRBJ2-7; no definite D call. The germline CDR1 and CDR2 sequences are SGHVS and FQNEAQ. V dropped 3 bases and J dropped 2 bases, with 17 bases sitting between them. The CDR3 is 16 residues long. The CDR3 coding sequence is TGTGCCAGCAGCTTTGGGTCTGACACCCCTCCCTACGAGCAGTACGTC. Amino acids: CASSFGSDTPPYEQYV.

V and J are TRBV5-1 and TRBJ2-7, with a possible D match to TRBD1 (6 bases). Germline CDR1 is SGHRS and CDR2 is YFSETQ. The CDR3 has 12 residues. The ends were cut back, 4 bases at V and 3 bases at J, with 8 bases in the middle. CDR3 amino acids: CASSQQGYEQYF. The DNA of the CDR3 is TGCGCCAGCAGCCAACAGGGCTACGAGCAGTACTTC.

The V and J genes are TRBV6-5 and TRBJ2-3, with D perhaps TRBD1 (6 bases). CDR1 MNHEY and CDR2 SVGAGI come from the germline V gene. V dropped 0 bases and J dropped 5 bases, with 15 bases sitting between them. The CDR3 is 16 amino acids. DNA of the CDR3: TGTGCCAGCAGTTACTCAAGGGCTAGCAGGGGAGATACGCAGTATTTT. The encoded protein is CASSYSRASRGDTQYF.

V is TRBV20-1 and J is TRBJ1-6; D may be TRBD1 (5 bases). The ends were cut back, 6 bases at V and 14 bases at J, with 14 bases in the middle. The CDR3 loop spans 11 amino acids. CDR1 and CDR2 from the germline V gene are DFQATT and SNEGSKA (reference sequence). CDR3 protein: CSAHSGTTLHF. DNA for the CDR3: TGCAGTGCACATTCCGGGACTACCCTCCACTTT.

The chain links TRBV5-1 to TRBJ1-3, with D possibly TRBD1 on 6 matching bases. Germline assignment: CDR1 SGHRS and CDR2 YFSETQ. Trimming stripped 2 bases from V and 4 bases from J, with 13 bases between. CDR3 length: 15 amino acids. Here the CDR3 DNA reads TGCGCCAGCAGCTTAACAGGGAGTGGAGGAAACACCATATATTTT. It is translated as CASSLTGSGGNTIYF.

This rearrangement joins TRBV29-1 to TRBJ2-5; 7 bases line up with TRBD2. The CDR3 has 14 amino acids. Trimming cost V 6 bases and J 1 base; bases outside gene matches: 8. Germline V gives CDR1 SQVTM, CDR2 ANQGSEA. CDR3 coding DNA: TGCAGCGTCCGTCCTGCGGGGGTCCAAGAGACCCAGTACTTC. It codes for CSVRPAGVQETQYF.

The count of this clone is one. This sequence joins TRBV6-5 and TRBJ1-2; possibly TRBD1 for D (5 bases). Trimming removed 6 bases from V and 4 bases from J, with 15 bases in between. The germline gives CDR1 MNHEY, CDR2 SVGAGI. This CDR3 comprises 14 residues. The CDR3 DNA reads as TGTGCCAGCAGGTCAGGGAGGGGATTCTATGGCTACACCTTC. Protein: CASRSGRGFYGYTF.

This clone was counted between two and nine times. V is TRBV5-1 and J is TRBJ2-7; 7 bases match TRBD1. Per germline, CDR1 SGHRS and CDR2 YFSETQ. V trimming: 7 bases; J trimming: 3 bases; junction bases outside the gene matches: 13. This CDR3 contains 15 residues. For the CDR3, the DNA is TGCGCCAGCGGGCTGAGACAGGGCCAGAACTACGAGCAGTACGTC. This codes for CASGLRQGQNYEQYV.

V usage is TRBV7-2 and J usage is TRBJ1-5; TRBD1 matches 11 bases. V lost 1 base, J lost 4 bases, and 3 bases stayed unmatched. The CDR3 sequence is 16 residues long. Germline loops: CDR1 SGHTA, CDR2 FQGNSA. The CDR3 nucleotides read TGTGCCAGCAGCTTAGTGGGGACAGGGGGTAATCAGCCCCAGCATTTT. Amino acid sequence: CASSLVGTGGNQPQHF.

Of note for this clone: A read error may explain this, as a much larger clone is one base away. The rearrangement uses TRBV25-1 and TRBJ2-6; a weak D match, TRBD1 (6 bases). V was trimmed by 6 bases and J by 0 bases, leaving 12 bases between them. Germline V lookup: CDR1 MGHDK, CDR2 SYGVNS. The CDR3 covers 16 residues. CDR3 sequence reads: CASSRDISSGANVLTF. The CDR3 DNA sequence: TGTGCCAGCAGCCGGGACATAAGCTCTGGGGCCAACGTCCTGACTTTC.

This rearrangement joins TRBV5-4 to TRBJ2-7; a weak D match, TRBD1 (5 bases). The germline gives CDR1 SGHNT, CDR2 YYREEE (reference sequence). This CDR3 contains 14 residues. V was clipped by 1 base and J by 2 bases, with 10 bases between them. CDR3 sequence reads: CASSLFQGPYEQYF. In DNA form, the CDR3 reads TGTGCCAGCAGCTTGTTCCAGGGCCCCTACGAGCAGTACTTC.

The chain carries TRBV5-5 and TRBJ1-6, with no clear D. Germline V gene sequence: CDR1 SGHKS, CDR2 YYEKEE (reference sequence). V lost 0 bases and J 9 bases, leaving 7 bases between the germline ends. The CDR3 is made up of 13 amino acids. CDR3: CASSLVRGSPLHF. The CDR3 bases are TGTGCCAGCAGCTTGGTACGGGGTTCACCCCTCCACTTT.

J is TRBJ2-1 and V is TRBV6-6, with 14 bases matching TRBD2. The germline V gene has CDR1 MNHNY and CDR2 SVGAGI (reference sequence). V trimming: 4 bases; J trimming: 7 bases; junction bases outside the gene matches: 6. This CDR3 is built from 16 residues. The CDR3 here is CASSSTSGGAGNEQFF. The CDR3 DNA reads as TGTGCCAGCAGTTCGACTAGCGGGGGGGCGGGTAATGAGCAGTTCTTC.

CDR3: CASSLDGSGETQYF. The CDR3 nucleotides read TGCGCCAGCAGCTTGGACGGGTCCGGGGAGACCCAGTACTTC. The genes are TRBV5-1 and TRBJ2-5; D not certain. CDR3 size: 14 residues. Trimming took 0 bases from V and 5 from J, leaving 11 bases between them. CDR1 SGHRS and CDR2 YFSETQ come from the germline V gene.

This chain connects TRBV18 to TRBJ1-1, with TRBD1 matching 10 bases. This CDR3 spans 16 amino acids. After removal of 1 base from V and 0 bases from J, the junction contained 2 bases not matched to a gene. CDR1 is KGHSH and CDR2 is LQKENI in the germline V gene. The CDR3: CASSPLGTGVNTEAFF. CDR3 DNA sequence: TGTGCCAGCTCACCACTGGGGACAGGGGTGAACACTGAAGCTTTCTTT.

CDR3 in DNA: TGTGCCAGCAGTCGAGGCGAAGGCGTATATAATTCACCCCTCCACTTT. This translates into CASSRGEGVYNSPLHF. The rearrangement joins TRBV27 to TRBJ1-6; D not resolved. There are 16 residues in the CDR3. V lost 5 bases and J lost 4, with 15 bases in between. CDR1 and CDR2 from the germline V gene are MNHEY and SMNVEV (reference sequence).

The V call is TRBV7-8, the J call TRBJ1-4; maybe TRBD1 (6 bases). The V end was cut by 6 bases, the J end by 5 bases, with 10 bases between. Germline loops: CDR1 SGHVS, CDR2 FQNEAQ. The CDR3 sequence is 13 residues long. As DNA, the CDR3 is TGTGCCAGCAGATACCAGGGGAATGAAAAACTGTTTTTT. Its translation: CASRYQGNEKLFF. Variable domain in full (rest from reference TRBV7-8 and TRBJ1-4): GAGVSQSPRYKVAKRGQDVALRCDPISGHVSLFWYQQALGQGPEFLTYFQNEAQLDKSGLPSDRFFAERPEGSVSTLKIQRTQQEDSAVYLCASRYQGNEKLFFGSGTQLSVL.

The chain employs TRBV11-2 and TRBJ2-7; 8 bases are shared with TRBD2. The CDR3 spans 14 residues. V lost 1 base to trimming and J lost 2 bases; unmatched junction nucleotides: 1. Germline CDR1 SGHAT, CDR2 FQNNGV. CDR3 protein: CASSLAGGTYEQYF. The CDR3 DNA follows: TGTGCCAGCAGCTTAGCGGGAGGGACCTACGAGCAGTACTTC.

This clone has just one count. V usage is TRBV2 and J usage is TRBJ1-1; 7 nucleotides align to TRBD1. The J segment lost 5 bases and the V segment lost 10 bases, leaving 10 bases of the junction unmatched. The CDR3 extends over 13 amino acids. Per germline, CDR1 SNHLY and CDR2 FYNNEI. In DNA form, the CDR3 reads TGTGCCACCCCAGGGGGTCTACGAACTGAAGCTTTCTTT. It yields the protein CATPGGLRTEAFF.

This clone appeared a few times. The chain uses TRBV7-8 and TRBJ2-1; D remains unclear. The CDR3 contains 16 residues. V was pared by 2 bases and J by 0 bases, with 11 bases between. Per the germline V gene, CDR1 is SGHVS and CDR2 is FQNEAQ. The CDR3 loop reads CASSLKPRSSYNEQFF. The DNA of the CDR3 is TGTGCCAGCAGCTTAAAGCCTAGAAGCTCCTACAATGAGCAGTTCTTC.

CDR3 sequence: CASRGSGGGQPQHF. The CDR3 bases are TGTGCCAGCAGGGGTTCGGGGGGCGGCCAGCCCCAGCATTTT. This sequence joins TRBV2 and TRBJ1-5; maybe TRBD1 (6 bases). The CDR3 loop spans 14 amino acids. The V and J ends lost 6 bases and 7 bases respectively, with 16 bases between them. Germline lookup yields CDR1 SNHLY and CDR2 FYNNEI.

This clone was seen once. The chain uses TRBV19 and TRBJ1-5; TRBD1 matches 7 bases. There are 14 residues in the CDR3. Trimming took 4 bases from V and 6 from J; bases not matched to a gene: 6. Germline V gene data show CDR1 as LNHDA and CDR2 as SQIVND (reference sequence). CDR3 coding DNA: TGTGCCAGTAGTACTACAGGGGCGGGTCAGCCCCAGCATTTT. Translating gives CASSTTGAGQPQHF.